One sample yielded the 24 T cell receptor beta chains listed below, sequenced in a study of T-cell reconstitution after alpha-beta-depleted transplantation in children (dated by TCRdb to about 2016). Library preparation was by PCR. Sequencing was carried out with an Illumina HiSeq 2500. Molecular barcoding was employed in the preparation of TCR libraries, with unique molecular identifiers being used to normalize TCRbeta repertoire quantification. The raw public reads went through TCRdb reprocessing: fastp at Q25, MiXCR clone calling, in-frame beta chains kept. Rows with a matching CDR3 protein are joined into one entry that keeps the most common DNA and genes. For this sample the table gives around 240,000 distinct CDR3 sequences, of which about 9.6% were detected only once. The ten top clones hold approximately 4.7% of the sample. Sequencing was performed on PBMCs from the stem cell graft donor, taken from the stem cell graft. The receptors were gathered from a human donor who donated a stem cell graft to a child with SCID.

This clonotype was picked up many times. The gene calls are TRBV4-1 and TRBJ1-5, with D maybe TRBD1 (6 bases). Per the germline V gene, CDR1 is MGHRA and CDR2 is YSYEKL. V was clipped by 3 bases and J by 1 base, with 10 bases between them. CDR3 length equals 15 residues. In DNA, the CDR3 is TGCGCCAGCAGCCACTTTAGGGGGAGCAATCAGCCCCAGCATTTT. It codes for CASSHFRGSNQPQHF.

The table lists this clonotype with many counts. CDR3 sequence reads: CASRISGDTQYF. The DNA for the CDR3 is TGTGCCAGCAGAATAAGCGGGGATACGCAGTATTTT. The chain uses TRBV12-3 or TRBV12-4 and TRBJ2-3; tentatively, D is TRBD2 (6 bases). V lost 6 bases and J 6 bases, leaving 10 bases between the germline ends. The CDR3 sequence is 12 residues long.

This clonotype was found many times. The chain has TRBV12-3 or TRBV12-4 and TRBJ1-2; D unresolved. The CDR3 extends over 14 amino acids. Trimming stripped 7 bases from V and 5 bases from J, with 17 bases between. CDR3 nucleotides: TGTGCCAGCACCCCCGTCCGAGGTTTTTATGGCTACACCTTC. Amino acid sequence: CASTPVRGFYGYTF.

This clonotype was seen repeatedly, ten times or more. The rearrangement joins TRBV20-1 to TRBJ2-1; 9 positions match TRBD2. The CDR3 runs 17 residues. V lost 0 bases, J lost 7 bases, and 13 bases stayed unmatched. Germline-derived CDR1 and CDR2 are DFQATT and SNEGSKA (reference sequence). Written as DNA, the CDR3 is TGCAGTGCTAGAGATTGGCCGATAGCGGGGGACGTTAATGAGCAGTTCTTC. Translation: CSARDWPIAGDVNEQFF.

This clonotype has a handful of counts. The chain carries TRBV5-6 and TRBJ2-5; D ambiguous. This CDR3 is 14 amino acids long. The V end was cut by 1 base, the J end by 5 bases, with 12 bases between. CDR1 is SGHDT, CDR2 YYEEEE, per germline. CDR3 region: CASSLPPPAETQYF. CDR3 nucleotide sequence: TGTGCCAGCAGCTTGCCGCCCCCCGCTGAGACCCAGTACTTC.

This clonotype was recorded a few times. The rearrangement joins TRBV20-1 to TRBJ2-1, with 8 positions matching TRBD1. The CDR3 extends over 13 amino acids. V was pared by 7 bases and J by 4 bases, with 6 bases of the junction left unmatched. CDR1 is DFQATT and CDR2 is SNEGSKA in the germline V gene (reference sequence). The CDR3 DNA reads as TGCAGTGTCGATCGGGACAGGTACAATGAGCAGTTCTTC. Protein sequence: CSVDRDRYNEQFF.

Concerning this clonotype: A much larger clonotype is one base distant, so this may be a read error. The chain uses TRBV6-1 and TRBJ2-3, with D hard to call. This CDR3 comprises 13 residues. Germline CDR1 is MNHNS and CDR2 is SASEGT. CDR3 in amino acids: CVSTSTLTDTQYF. The CDR3 DNA is TGTGTCAGCACAAGTACTCTCACAGATACGCAGTATTTT.

This clonotype was seen many times. This sequence joins TRBV7-6 and TRBJ2-3; the D is unclear. The germline CDR1 and CDR2 sequences are SGHVS and FNYEAQ. Trimming pared 3 bases from V and 1 base from J, leaving 8 bases between. The CDR3 sequence is 14 residues long. CDR3: CASSFPARTDTQYF. The CDR3 DNA follows: TGTGCCAGCAGCTTTCCGGCCCGCACAGATACGCAGTATTTT. The whole variable domain, remainder taken from reference TRBV7-6 and TRBJ2-3, is GAGVSQSPRYKVTKRGQDVALRCDPISGHVSLYWYRQALGQGPEFLTYFNYEAQQDKSGLPNDRFSAERPEGSISTLTIQRTEQRDSAMYRCASSFPARTDTQYFGPGTRLTVL.

In nucleotides, the CDR3 is TGTGCCAGCAGTTCCGGGGGCTCCCCTGGAAACACCATATATTTT. Translation: CASSSGGSPGNTIYF. The chain recombines TRBV12-3 or TRBV12-4 with TRBJ1-3, with a weak D call TRBD1 (6 bases). V was clipped by 4 bases and J by 2 bases, with 12 bases between them. This CDR3 is built from 15 residues.

This clonotype was observed many times. V gene TRBV12-3 or TRBV12-4 combines with J gene TRBJ1-1; D remains ambiguous. Deletions cut 8 bases from V and 1 base from J, with 8 bases between. There are 12 residues in the CDR3. The DNA for the CDR3 is TGTGCCAGCGGTAGGCCGAACACTGAAGCTTTCTTT. Its protein product is CASGRPNTEAFF.

This clonotype was seen many times. V is TRBV5-1 and J is TRBJ1-2, with D unresolved. Germline CDR1 is SGHRS and CDR2 is YFSETQ. V was trimmed by 6 bases and J by 2 bases, leaving 14 bases between them. The CDR3 consists of 14 residues. CDR3 region: CASTRDGRNYGYTF. CDR3 nucleotides: TGCGCCAGCACCCGGGATGGACGGAACTATGGCTACACCTTC. The full variable domain, rest sourced from reference TRBV5-1 and TRBJ1-2, is KAGVTQTPRYLIKTRGQQVTLSCSPISGHRSVSWYQQTPGQGLQFLFEYFSETQRNKGNFPGRFSGRQFSNSRSEMNVSTLELGDSALYLCASTRDGRNYGYTFGSGTRLTVV.

This clonotype was found many times. Here the CDR3 DNA reads TGTGCCAGCAGCCATGCCCCGGGGAATGAGCAGTTCTTC. Translating it yields CASSHAPGNEQFF. The chain links TRBV3-1 to TRBJ2-1; possibly TRBD2 for D (5 bases). Trimming took off 3 bases at V and 7 bases at J, with 10 bases between the two ends. CDR3 size: 13 residues. CDR1 LGHDT and CDR2 YNNKEL come from the germline V gene (reference sequence).

Regarding this clonotype: A much larger clone differs from this one at a single base, so this may be a read error. Because the CDR3 is missing its conserved closing phenylalanine or tryptophan, this is likely a read error. The CDR3 region has the DNA TGTGCCAGCAGCTTAGCAGGACCGGGACAGGGCGACAATGAGCAGTTCTTG. It translates to CASSLAGPGQGDNEQFL. J is TRBJ2-1 and V is TRBV7-2, with 9 bases that match TRBD1. The CDR3 sequence is 17 residues long. Germline V gene lookup returns CDR1 SGHTA and CDR2 FQGNSA. V shed 0 bases and J 5 bases; nucleotides not matched to a gene: 8.

The genes are TRBV28 and TRBJ2-7; D may be TRBD1 or TRBD2 (5 bases each). This CDR3 is 15 amino acids long. V was trimmed by 3 bases and J by 1 base, leaving 13 bases between them. The germline gives CDR1 MDHEN, CDR2 SYDVKM. CDR3 DNA: TGTGCCAGCAGTTTTGAGGCAGGGAGATCCTACGAGCAGTACTTC. Protein sequence: CASSFEAGRSYEQYF.

This clonotype was observed at least ten times. The chain recombines TRBV15 with TRBJ2-1, with D perhaps assigned TRBD1 or TRBD2 (5 bases each). V lost 6 bases, J lost 4 bases, and 19 bases lay in between. The germline CDR1 and CDR2 sequences are LNHNV and YYDKDF (reference sequence). This CDR3 spans 16 amino acids. Here the CDR3 DNA reads TGTGCCACCAGGAGCGGCAGGGTGGGCCTGTACAATGAGCAGTTCTTC. Residues: CATRSGRVGLYNEQFF. The whole variable domain, remainder taken from reference TRBV15 and TRBJ2-1, is DAMVIQNPRYQVTQFGKPVTLSCSQTLNHNVMYWYQQKSSQAPKLLFHYYDKDFNNEADTPDNFQSRRPNTSFCFLDIRSPGLGDTAMYLCATRSGRVGLYNEQFFGPGTRLTVL.

The sample holds many counts of this clonotype. The CDR3 sequence: CSARGHLNTEAFF. For the CDR3, the DNA is TGCAGTGCTAGGGGGCACTTGAACACTGAAGCTTTCTTT. This sequence joins TRBV20-1 and TRBJ1-1; D may be TRBD1 (5 bases). CDR1 is DFQATT and CDR2 is SNEGSKA in the germline V gene (reference sequence). With 3 bases removed from V and 0 bases from J, the gap between germline ends came to 8 bases. This CDR3 is 13 amino acids long.

This clonotype has at least ten counts. V is TRBV7-2 and J is TRBJ1-5; D not resolved. Germline loops: CDR1 SGHTA, CDR2 FQGNSA. CDR3 size: 14 residues. With 2 bases removed from V and 5 bases from J, the gap between germline ends came to 10 bases. For the CDR3, the DNA is TGTGCCAGCAGCTTAAGAGGGTCCGATCAGCCCCAGCATTTT. This translates into CASSLRGSDQPQHF.

This clonotype was seen repeatedly, ten times or more. The rearrangement links TRBV5-5 to TRBJ1-2; 9 nucleotides match TRBD1. Germline CDR1 SGHKS, CDR2 YYEKEE (reference sequence). V lost 4 bases and J lost 6; bases outside the gene matches: 13. The CDR3 consists of 16 residues. The CDR3 region has the DNA TGTGCCAGCAGCCCAAGGACAGGGGAAATCCACGATGGCTACACCTTC. This codes for CASSPRTGEIHDGYTF.

The table lists this clonotype with a few counts. The CDR3 region has the DNA TGCGCCAGCAGCTTCTACCCCACAGGGGGCAGCTATGGCTACACCTTC. As protein: CASSFYPTGGSYGYTF. The chain joins TRBV5-1 to TRBJ1-2, with TRBD1 matching 9 bases. The CDR3 is made up of 16 amino acids. The V and J ends lost 2 bases and 4 bases, in that order; junction bases with no gene match: 9. The germline V gene encodes CDR1 SGHRS and CDR2 YFSETQ. The variable domain in full, with the rest retrieved from reference TRBV5-1 and TRBJ1-2, is KAGVTQTPRYLIKTRGQQVTLSCSPISGHRSVSWYQQTPGQGLQFLFEYFSETQRNKGNFPGRFSGRQFSNSRSEMNVSTLELGDSALYLCASSFYPTGGSYGYTFGSGTRLTVV.

There are many counts of this clonotype. The rearrangement joins TRBV28 to TRBJ2-7; no clear D. Germline lookup yields CDR1 MDHEN and CDR2 SYDVKM. The CDR3 totals 15 residues. V was shortened by 2 bases and J by 2 bases, with 13 bases between the two germline ends. The CDR3 sequence is CASSLGASGAYEQYF. The DNA of the CDR3 is TGTGCCAGCAGTTTAGGAGCGTCAGGAGCCTACGAGCAGTACTTC.

This clonotype showed up many times. The chain has TRBV20-1 and TRBJ2-2; 9 positions match TRBD2. The CDR3 totals 16 residues. Per germline, CDR1 DFQATT and CDR2 SNEGSKA (reference sequence). Losses at the gene ends were 0 bases for V and 1 base for J; bases not matched to a gene: 3. CDR3 coding DNA: TGCAGTGCTAGAGATGCTAGCGGGGTGAACACCGGGGAGCTGTTTTTT. This codes for CSARDASGVNTGELFF.

This clonotype was found many times. The gene calls are TRBV5-1 and TRBJ1-1; perhaps TRBD1 as D (6 bases). V was shortened by 4 bases and J by 0 bases, with 19 bases between the two germline ends. The CDR3 is made up of 17 amino acids. Germline assignment: CDR1 SGHRS and CDR2 YFSETQ. DNA for the CDR3: TGCGCCAGCAGCCTGTCCAAGGGGGGCAGCTTGAACACTGAAGCTTTCTTT. This sequence encodes CASSLSKGGSLNTEAFF.

At least ten counts were recorded for this clonotype. The chain employs TRBV20-1 and TRBJ2-5, with 8 bases identical to TRBD1. The CDR3 sequence is 18 residues long. V gave up 3 bases and J gave up 1 base; unmatched junction bases: 16. Per germline, CDR1 DFQATT and CDR2 SNEGSKA (reference sequence). The CDR3 sequence is CSARSGQGNAGSQETQYF. The CDR3 DNA reads as TGCAGTGCTAGGTCTGGACAGGGAAATGCTGGGTCCCAAGAGACCCAGTACTTC.

This clonotype was counted ten times or more. CDR3: CASSQDWSRDNEQFF. The CDR3 DNA reads as TGCGCCAGCAGCCAAGATTGGTCTCGGGACAATGAGCAGTTCTTC. V gene TRBV4-1 combines with J gene TRBJ2-1; D not certain. The CDR3 consists of 15 residues. The germline V and J ends were trimmed by 0 bases and 5 bases, with 11 bases remaining between them. The germline V gene has CDR1 MGHRA and CDR2 YSYEKL.